This T cell receptor beta chain is drawn from a study of T cell responses to AZD1222 COVID-19 vaccine. The study's findings and limits: Targets within unmutated variant regions were reportedly found for nearly half of spike-specific TCRs. Among the donors, most were white British and more were female, and clonal diversity was possibly underestimated. The study found Spike-specific TCR breadth and depth rose after two AZD1222 doses. Scientists sampled the repertoires only once the peak T cell response had passed.

As concerns this clone: Its antigen is currently unknown.

Germline CDR1 MDHEN, CDR2 SYDVKM. Trimming shortened V by 5 bases and J by 3 bases, and 14 bases separated the two germline ends. The CDR3 has 15 amino acids. The assay was immunoSEQ multiplex PCR, and TCRdb's table has in-frame clones only and misses some. The sample lists more than 150,000 clones; around 90% were seen once. This chain joins TRBV28 and TRBJ1-5; no clear D gene. This specimen consisted of peripheral blood, obtained on day 0 of AZD1222 vaccination. The sequence was obtained from an adult in good health. CDR3: CASSPVRSSNQPQHF. Here the CDR3 DNA reads TGTGCCAGCAGTCCAGTCCGCAGCTCCAATCAGCCCCAGCATTTT.